The next 24 T cell receptor beta chains were all read from a single sample in a study of shared clonotypes between healthy human individuals. The naive CD8 subset, CD45RO-negative cells positively selected for CCR7, excluded terminally differentiated effector memory CD45RA+ cells. This table comes from immunoSEQ multiplex PCR, and its TCRdb copy is limited to in-frame clones, with some not included. The data contain 2 million to 2.5 million clones, roughly 94% of them singletons. Sequenced sample: naive CD8+ T cells sorted from blood. These receptors were taken from a man aged 18 to 30 in good health.

The gene calls are TRBV10-3 and TRBJ2-7; possibly TRBD1 for D (5 bases). The germline gives CDR1 ENHRY, CDR2 SYGVKD. The CDR3 extends over 14 amino acids. V lost 3 bases and J 4 bases, leaving 13 bases between the germline ends. CDR3 coding DNA: TGTGCCATCAGTGATATGGACACCGAATACGAGCAGTACTTC. This sequence encodes CAISDMDTEYEQYF.

V is TRBV6-5 and J is TRBJ1-3; D ambiguous. The CDR3 contains 15 residues. V was pared by 6 bases and J by 0 bases, with 12 bases between. Germline loops: CDR1 MNHEY, CDR2 SVGAGI. The DNA of the CDR3 is TGTGCCAGCAGCCCGACACCATTCTCTGGAAACACCATATATTTT. Encoded protein: CASSPTPFSGNTIYF.

The CDR3 coding sequence is TGTGCCAGCAGTGAATCGGTAGGTGTTGAGCAGTACTTC. Protein sequence: CASSESVGVEQYF. V usage is TRBV6-1 and J usage is TRBJ2-7; D call uncertain. Per germline, CDR1 MNHNS and CDR2 SASEGT. V shed 2 bases and J shed 7 bases, with 12 bases lying between them. The CDR3 has 13 amino acids.

The chain recombines TRBV7-9 with TRBJ1-1; D call uncertain. The CDR3 is 12 residues long. Trimming shortened V by 4 bases and J by 7 bases, and 10 bases separated the two germline ends. CDR1 and CDR2 from the germline V gene are SEHNR and FQNEAQ (reference sequence). CDR3 amino acids: CASSYSGIEAFF. CDR3 coding DNA: TGTGCCAGCAGCTATTCGGGGATTGAAGCTTTCTTT. Full variable domain (outside the CDR3, taken from reference TRBV7-9 and TRBJ1-1): DTGVSQNPRHKITKRGQNVTFRCDPISEHNRLYWYRQTLGQGPEFLTYFQNEAQLEKSRLLSDRFSAERPKGSFSTLEIQRTEQGDSAMYLCASSYSGIEAFFGQGTRLTVV.

V is TRBV4-1 and J is TRBJ2-7; TRBD2 might be the D (6 bases). The CDR3 is 14 amino acids. With 4 bases removed from V and 2 bases from J, the gap between germline ends came to 12 bases. The germline V gene has CDR1 MGHRA and CDR2 YSYEKL. CDR3 region: CASSPVGGTYEQYF. The CDR3 coding sequence is TGCGCCAGCAGCCCTGTGGGGGGAACCTACGAGCAGTACTTC.

This clone occurred once. The gene calls are TRBV5-4 and TRBJ2-7; D not certain. The CDR3 totals 15 residues. V was clipped by 4 bases and J by 0 bases, with 14 bases between them. The germline V gene has CDR1 SGHNT and CDR2 YYREEE (reference sequence). The CDR3 is CASSLDPESSYEQYF. The CDR3 nucleotides read TGTGCCAGCAGCCTGGATCCGGAGAGCTCCTACGAGCAGTACTTC.

CDR3: CASSFQASGTDTQYF. The CDR3 bases are TGCGCCAGCAGCTTCCAGGCATCTGGCACAGATACGCAGTATTTT. The chain employs TRBV5-1 and TRBJ2-3, with D uncertain. Germline CDR1 reads SGHRS; CDR2 reads YFSETQ. The ends were cut back, 2 bases at V and 1 base at J, with 11 bases in the middle. The CDR3 is 15 amino acids.

The chain employs TRBV5-1 and TRBJ2-5, with D unclear. The germline V gene encodes CDR1 SGHRS and CDR2 YFSETQ. The CDR3 contains 14 residues. Trimming took 3 bases from V and 3 from J, leaving 12 bases between them. The CDR3 sequence is CASSSDVREETQYF. The CDR3 bases are TGCGCCAGCAGCTCAGACGTAAGGGAAGAGACCCAGTACTTC.

The chain has TRBV2 and TRBJ2-7; weak D call: TRBD1 (6 bases). The CDR3 runs 14 residues. From germline, CDR1 is SNHLY and CDR2 FYNNEI. V lost 6 bases and J 3 bases, leaving 15 bases between the germline ends. For the CDR3, the DNA is TGTGCCAGCAGCAACAGGGTCTCTTTCTACGAGCAGTACTTC. Amino acid sequence: CASSNRVSFYEQYF.

In nucleotides, the CDR3 is TGTGCCAGCTCACCACAGGGTTATAGCACAGATACGCAGTATTTT. It is translated as CASSPQGYSTDTQYF. This chain links TRBV18 with TRBJ2-3; the D is unclear. Germline V gene lookup returns CDR1 KGHSH and CDR2 LQKENI. The V end was cut by 1 base, the J end by 0 bases, with 8 bases between. The CDR3 has 15 residues.

V gene TRBV6-6 combines with J gene TRBJ1-1; 10 nucleotides line up with TRBD1. CDR1 and CDR2 from the germline V gene are MNHNY and SVGAGI (reference sequence). This CDR3 contains 13 residues. Losses at the gene ends were 6 bases for V and 10 bases for J; bases not matched to a gene: 8. The CDR3 is CASSLTGGFLAFF. The CDR3, as DNA: TGTGCCAGCAGCCTGACAGGGGGCTTTTTAGCTTTCTTT.

The rearrangement joins TRBV7-5 to TRBJ2-3. TRBV7-5 is tagged as a pseudogene. The CDR3 contains 12 residues. CDR3 region: CARSFFTDTQYF. The CDR3 bases are TGTGCCAGAAGCTTTTTCACAGATACGCAGTATTTT.

The CDR3 region is CASSSSPGNYGYTF. The DNA of the CDR3 is TGTGCCAGCTCATCGTCACCAGGGAACTATGGCTACACCTTC. The rearrangement joins TRBV18 to TRBJ1-2, with D possibly matching TRBD1 (5 bases). V shed 5 bases and J shed 2 bases, with 12 bases lying between them. The CDR3 sequence is 14 residues long. Germline V gene sequence: CDR1 KGHSH, CDR2 LQKENI.

This chain links TRBV19 with TRBJ2-7, with TRBD1 identical over 7 bases. Germline-derived CDR1 and CDR2 are LNHDA and SQIVND (reference sequence). The CDR3 is made up of 15 amino acids. The V segment lost 5 bases and the J segment 3 bases; nucleotides outside the gene matches: 10. Here the CDR3 DNA reads TGTGCCAGTAGTCCCCGCCAGGGGGTCCTCTACGAGCAGTACTTC. Its protein product is CASSPRQGVLYEQYF. The whole variable domain, filled in from reference TRBV19 and TRBJ2-7, reads DGGITQSPKYLFRKEGQNVTLSCEQNLNHDAMYWYRQDPGQGLRLIYYSQIVNDFQKGDIAEGYSVSREKKESFPLTVTSAQKNPTAFYLCASSPRQGVLYEQYFGPGTRLTVT.

This clone was seen a handful of times. CDR3 coding DNA: TGTGCCAGCAGCTTAGCTAGTCAGCGCGAGCAGTACTTC. Amino acid sequence: CASSLASQREQYF. The chain couples TRBV5-4 to TRBJ2-7; no clear D gene. CDR3 length equals 13 residues. The germline V gene has CDR1 SGHNT and CDR2 YYREEE (reference sequence). The V and J ends lost 2 bases and 6 bases respectively, with 12 bases between them.

This chain connects TRBV5-6 to TRBJ2-1, with D perhaps assigned TRBD1 or TRBD2 (5 bases each). The CDR3 runs to 14 residues. Deletions cut 6 bases from V and 10 bases from J, with 20 bases between. Looked up from germline, CDR1 is SGHDT and CDR2 is YYEEEE. The CDR3 DNA reads as TGTGCCAGCACCCGGGACGGCCGGCATGCGGAGCAGTTCTTC. Its translation is CASTRDGRHAEQFF.

The chain carries TRBV5-1 and TRBJ2-2; D call uncertain. CDR3 length: 15 residues. V lost 0 bases to trimming and J lost 2 bases, with 8 bases between them. The germline V gene encodes CDR1 SGHRS and CDR2 YFSETQ. The DNA for the CDR3 is TGCGCCAGCAGCTTGGCCCGGGTAAACACCGGGGAGCTGTTTTTT. Amino acid sequence: CASSLARVNTGELFF.

This chain links TRBV5-6 with TRBJ1-1; D may be TRBD1 (6 bases). Trimming cost V 0 bases and J 8 bases, with 11 bases left between them. The germline V gene has CDR1 SGHDT and CDR2 YYEEEE. This CDR3 comprises 13 residues. The CDR3: CASSLAGTLEAFF. The CDR3 nucleotides read TGTGCCAGCAGCTTGGCAGGGACACTAGAAGCTTTCTTT.

The gene calls are TRBV15 and TRBJ1-1; D unclear. The V and J ends lost 1 base and 4 bases respectively, with 19 bases between them. CDR3 length: 17 residues. Germline CDR1 and CDR2: LNHNV and YYDKDF (reference sequence). The CDR3 is CATSRGLPTIAGTEAFF. The CDR3 DNA follows: TGTGCCACCAGCAGAGGCCTACCGACAATAGCAGGCACTGAAGCTTTCTTT.

The chain recombines TRBV7-9 with TRBJ1-2; D remains unclear. V lost 1 base and J 6 bases, leaving 12 bases between the germline ends. The CDR3 is 14 residues long. Looked up from germline, CDR1 is SEHNR and CDR2 is FQNEAQ (reference sequence). DNA of the CDR3: TGTGCCAGCAGCTTAGTGCTTTCTCGCGATGGCTACACCTTC. Protein product: CASSLVLSRDGYTF.

This clone appeared a single time. The V gene is TRBV27, the J gene TRBJ2-7, with a weak D call TRBD2 (5 bases). The CDR3 runs 13 residues. V shed 5 bases and J shed 2 bases, with 10 bases lying between them. Germline assignment: CDR1 MNHEY and CDR2 SMNVEV (reference sequence). The CDR3 sequence: CASSNREAYEQYF. Here the CDR3 DNA reads TGTGCCAGCAGTAACCGGGAAGCCTACGAGCAGTACTTC.

The V call is TRBV28, the J call TRBJ1-2, with D maybe TRBD1 (6 bases). Trimming shortened V by 7 bases and J by 2 bases, and 23 bases separated the two germline ends. This CDR3 has 17 residues. Germline V gives CDR1 MDHEN, CDR2 SYDVKM. CDR3 amino acids: CASTPLGDTAVNYGYTF. CDR3 nucleotide sequence: TGTGCCAGCACTCCTCTTGGGGACACGGCCGTAAACTATGGCTACACCTTC.

The rearrangement links TRBV15 to TRBJ1-2, with TRBD1 matching 7 bases. Germline lookup yields CDR1 LNHNV and CDR2 YYDKDF (reference sequence). This CDR3 contains 18 residues. V lost 0 bases to trimming and J lost 4 bases; unmatched junction nucleotides: 14. CDR3 residues: CATSRDHDREESFYGYTF. As DNA, the CDR3 is TGTGCCACCAGCAGAGATCACGACAGGGAGGAAAGTTTCTATGGCTACACCTTC.

This chain connects TRBV7-9 to TRBJ2-5; 8 nucleotides align to TRBD2. CDR3 size: 15 residues. Germline loops: CDR1 SEHNR, CDR2 FQNEAQ (reference sequence). J gave up 1 base and V 5 bases, and 6 bases lay outside the gene matches. CDR3 nucleotide sequence: TGTGCCAGCAGCGTTCTAGCGGGCCTCCAAGAGACCCAGTACTTC. Its translation is CASSVLAGLQETQYF.